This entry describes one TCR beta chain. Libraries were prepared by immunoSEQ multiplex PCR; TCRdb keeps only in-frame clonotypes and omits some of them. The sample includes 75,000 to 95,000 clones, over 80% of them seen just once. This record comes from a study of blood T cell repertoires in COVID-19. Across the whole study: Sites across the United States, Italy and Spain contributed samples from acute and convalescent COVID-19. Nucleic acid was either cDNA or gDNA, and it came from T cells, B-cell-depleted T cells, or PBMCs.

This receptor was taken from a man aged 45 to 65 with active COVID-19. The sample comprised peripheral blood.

DNA of the CDR3: TGTGCCAGCAGCGTAGACAGGACAAACACCGGGGAGCTGTTTTTT. Its translation: CASSVDRTNTGELFF. This chain connects TRBV9 to TRBJ2-2; D possibly corresponds to TRBD1 (5 bases). Germline V gives CDR1 SGDLS, CDR2 YYNGEE. The CDR3 consists of 15 residues. Trimming took 0 bases from V and 2 from J, leaving 8 bases between them.